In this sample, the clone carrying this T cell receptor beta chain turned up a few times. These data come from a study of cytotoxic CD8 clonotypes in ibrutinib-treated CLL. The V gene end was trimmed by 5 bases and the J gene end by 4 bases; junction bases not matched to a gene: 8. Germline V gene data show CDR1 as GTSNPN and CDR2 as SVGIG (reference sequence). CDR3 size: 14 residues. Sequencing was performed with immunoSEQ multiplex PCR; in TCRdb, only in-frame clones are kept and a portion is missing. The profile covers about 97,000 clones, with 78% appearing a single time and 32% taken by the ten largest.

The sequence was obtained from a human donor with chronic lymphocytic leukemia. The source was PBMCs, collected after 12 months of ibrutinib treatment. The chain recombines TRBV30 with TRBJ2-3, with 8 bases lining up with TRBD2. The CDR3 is CAWAPRGGPDTQYF. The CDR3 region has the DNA TGTGCCTGGGCCCCCCGGGGGGGCCCAGATACGCAGTATTTT.